This TCR beta chain was documented in a study of CD8 T cells in Susac syndrome. CDR3 length: 15 amino acids. Trimming shortened V by 3 bases and J by 0 bases, and 8 bases separated the two germline ends. The germline CDR1 and CDR2 sequences are SGHTA and FQGNSA. Regarding this clonotype: Its antigen is still unknown.

Random hexamers served to reverse transcribe roughly 0.5 to 1 ug RNA. An immunoSEQ multiplex PCR amplified TCR beta CDR3 over 54 Vbeta and 13 Jbeta. Using its own MiXCR run on the immunoSEQ multiplex PCR reads, TCRdb lists one record per CDR3 protein. In the table there are some 120,000 distinct CDR3 sequences, 90% to 95% of which are singletons. Study outcomes and limitations: In its TCR sequencing and HLA analysis, the study acknowledged that the number of individuals was relatively small.

TCR beta was sequenced from blood CD8+ and CD4+ T cells. Negative isolation yielded CD8+ and CD4+ T cells; FACS enriched TEMRA cells. The sequence came from a human donor in good health. The sequenced sample consisted of CD4+ T cells from PBMCs. This chain uses TRBV7-2 with TRBJ2-2; TRBD1 is a possible D gene (6 bases). The DNA for the CDR3 is TGTGCCAGCAGCTTTGACAGGCCGAACACCGGGGAGCTGTTTTTT. Protein: CASSFDRPNTGELFF.